Shown below are 22 T cell receptor beta chains from a single sample sequenced in a study of blood T cell repertoires in COVID-19. Repertoires were generated with immunoSEQ multiplex PCR, while TCRdb's copy carries only in-frame clones and drops some. The sample holds about 150,000 clones, 65% to 90% seen once. Specimen: peripheral blood. The receptors shown here come from an older man with acute or convalescent COVID-19.

The CDR3 coding sequence is TGTGCCACCAGTGACCCAAAGGACTCCCCCACAGATACGCAGTATTTT. This sequence encodes CATSDPKDSPTDTQYF. The chain combines TRBV24-1 with TRBJ2-3; a possible D gene is TRBD2 (5 bases). Germline V gene lookup returns CDR1 KGHDR and CDR2 SFDVKD. V dropped 4 bases and J dropped 2 bases, with 15 bases sitting between them. The CDR3 extends over 16 amino acids.

This rearrangement joins TRBV7-9 to TRBJ1-6; TRBD1 is a possible D gene (6 bases). This CDR3 spans 14 amino acids. The V gene lost 6 bases and the J gene lost 4 bases, with 10 bases spanning the gap. Per the germline V gene, CDR1 is SEHNR and CDR2 is FQNEAQ (reference sequence). This CDR3 is CASRSGQYNSPLHF. The CDR3 bases are TGTGCCAGCAGAAGCGGACAGTATAATTCACCCCTCCACTTT.

CDR3 loop: CSVETGLDTQYF. For the CDR3, the DNA is TGCAGCGTTGAAACAGGCTTAGATACGCAGTATTTT. The rearrangement uses TRBV29-1 and TRBJ2-3; D is perhaps TRBD1 (5 bases). Trimming took off 2 bases at V and 5 bases at J, with 8 bases between the two ends. Germline CDR1 SQVTM, CDR2 ANQGSEA. The CDR3 is 12 amino acids.

There are a few counts of this clone. CDR3 protein: CSVGTSGRRTQYF. The CDR3 bases are TGCAGCGTGGGGACTAGCGGGAGGCGTACGCAGTATTTT. The V call is TRBV29-1, the J call TRBJ2-3, with 15 bases aligning to TRBD2. CDR1 is SQVTM and CDR2 is ANQGSEA in the germline V gene. This CDR3 has 13 amino acids. V trimming: 6 bases; J trimming: 8 bases; junction bases outside the gene matches: 3.

The chain links TRBV18 to TRBJ2-1, with 7 bases identical to TRBD1. The CDR3 loop spans 14 amino acids. The germline CDR1 and CDR2 sequences are KGHSH and LQKENI. After removal of 1 base from V and 7 bases from J, the junction contained 4 bases not matched to a gene. The CDR3: CASSPQTGENEQFF. The CDR3 nucleotides read TGTGCCAGCTCACCACAAACAGGGGAGAATGAGCAGTTCTTC.

The chain recombines TRBV7-6 with TRBJ2-7, with D perhaps TRBD2 (6 bases). Germline CDR1 SGHVS, CDR2 FNYEAQ. The CDR3 length is 15 residues. The germline V and J ends were trimmed by 5 bases and 2 bases, with 16 bases remaining between them. The CDR3 region has the DNA TGTGCCAGCAGCACCCGACCCTCGGGGGCCTACGAGCAGTACTTC. Amino acids: CASSTRPSGAYEQYF.

The rearrangement links TRBV4-1 to TRBJ1-1; no definite D call. The CDR3 is made up of 14 amino acids. Germline CDR1 is MGHRA and CDR2 is YSYEKL. The V gene lost 4 bases and the J gene lost 1 base, with 10 bases spanning the gap. The CDR3 is CASSPRKSNTEAFF. The CDR3 DNA sequence: TGCGCCAGCAGCCCCAGGAAATCGAACACTGAAGCTTTCTTT.

This chain joins TRBV6-5 and TRBJ2-3; D is perhaps TRBD2 (6 bases). V lost 6 bases to trimming and J lost 6 bases, with 16 bases between them. The germline CDR1 and CDR2 sequences are MNHEY and SVGAGI. The CDR3 sequence is 14 residues long. The CDR3 protein is CASRTSLGFDTQYF. The CDR3 DNA sequence: TGTGCCAGCAGAACTAGCCTAGGTTTCGATACGCAGTATTTT.

This clone was seen a few times. V and J are TRBV20-1 and TRBJ1-1; D remains unclear. From germline, CDR1 is DFQATT and CDR2 SNEGSKA (reference sequence). The CDR3 sequence is 11 residues long. V lost 2 bases to trimming and J lost 11 bases, with 12 bases between them. This CDR3 reads CSARPGSGAFF. The DNA for the CDR3 is TGCAGTGCTAGACCCGGTTCGGGTGCTTTCTTT.

The chain couples TRBV5-8 to TRBJ2-1, with 9 bases aligning to TRBD2. The trim removed 2 bases at V and 4 bases at J, leaving 4 bases unmatched. Germline V gene data show CDR1 as SGHTS and CDR2 as YDEGEE. The CDR3 sequence is 15 residues long. In DNA, the CDR3 is TGTGCCAGCAGCTTTGGACTAGCGATTTACAATGAGCAGTTCTTC. Translation gives CASSFGLAIYNEQFF.

The CDR3 region has the DNA TGTGCCAGCATAATGGACAGCTATGGCTACACCTTC. This gives the protein CASIMDSYGYTF. This sequence joins TRBV2 and TRBJ1-2; D may be TRBD1 (6 bases). This CDR3 has 12 residues. Trimming took 7 bases from V and 4 from J, leaving 10 bases between them. Germline CDR1 reads SNHLY; CDR2 reads FYNNEI. Combining the CDR3 with reference TRBV2 and TRBJ1-2 gives the whole variable domain EPEVTQTPSHQVTQMGQEVILRCVPISNHLYFYWYRQILGQKVEFLVSFYNNEISEKSEIFDDQFSVERPDGSNFTLKIRSTKLEDSAMYFCASIMDSYGYTFGSGTRLTVV.

The gene calls are TRBV24-1 and TRBJ2-1, with TRBD2 identical over 7 bases. This CDR3 is 18 amino acids long. The J segment lost 0 bases and the V segment lost 0 bases, leaving 7 bases of the junction unmatched. CDR1 and CDR2 from the germline V gene are KGHDR and SFDVKD. DNA of the CDR3: TGTGCCACCAGTGATTTGCATAGCGGGCCTGCCTCCTACAATGAGCAGTTCTTC. Protein product: CATSDLHSGPASYNEQFF.

In its sample, this clone was seen once. The V and J genes are TRBV19 and TRBJ2-1, with 8 bases fitting TRBD1. The CDR3 is 14 residues long. The germline gives CDR1 LNHDA, CDR2 SQIVND (reference sequence). V shed 7 bases, J shed 5 bases, and the junction held 7 bases outside the gene matches. DNA for the CDR3: TGTGCCAGTATGGACAGGGATTTAGACAATGAGCAGTTCTTC. Its translation: CASMDRDLDNEQFF.

The chain carries TRBV29-1 and TRBJ2-1, with 10 bases identical to TRBD1. This CDR3 comprises 12 residues. J lost 9 bases, V lost 7 bases, and 6 bases had no gene match. Germline lookup yields CDR1 SQVTM and CDR2 ANQGSEA. This CDR3 is CSGGQGTGEQFF. The CDR3 region has the DNA TGCAGCGGGGGACAGGGGACAGGTGAGCAGTTCTTC.

V is TRBV4-3 and J is TRBJ2-1; TRBD2 matches at 10 bases. V gave up 5 bases and J gave up 4 bases; unmatched junction bases: 5. There are 15 residues in the CDR3. Germline lookup yields CDR1 LGHNA and CDR2 YSLEER. The CDR3 is CASSVGLANYNEQFF. For the CDR3, the DNA is TGCGCCAGCAGCGTGGGACTAGCGAATTACAATGAGCAGTTCTTC.

About this clone: The same CDR3 also results from other DNA sequences found in this sample. This sequence joins TRBV5-1 and TRBJ2-1; a possible D gene is TRBD2 (6 bases). This CDR3 comprises 14 residues. V shed 0 bases and J shed 4 bases, with 8 bases lying between them. CDR1 and CDR2 (germline): SGHRS, YFSETQ. The CDR3 sequence: CASSLASGYNEQFF. CDR3 sequence (DNA): TGCGCCAGCAGCTTGGCCAGCGGGTACAATGAGCAGTTCTTC.

The chain recombines TRBV18 with TRBJ1-4; 9 bases are shared with TRBD1. J lost 8 bases, V lost 2 bases, and 6 bases had no gene match. Germline values: CDR1 KGHSH, CDR2 LQKENI. This CDR3 is built from 15 residues. CDR3 residues: CASSPTGTGFEKLFF. The CDR3 nucleotides read TGTGCCAGCTCACCAACCGGGACAGGGTTCGAAAAACTGTTTTTT.

The rearrangement joins TRBV27 to TRBJ2-2; the D gene is possibly TRBD2 (5 bases). CDR3 length: 14 residues. The V gene's germline CDR1 is MNHEY and CDR2 SMNVEV (reference sequence). Trimming stripped 6 bases from V and 3 bases from J, with 11 bases between. CDR3 sequence (DNA): TGTGCCAGCAGCCTCAGCGGTTACACCGGGGAGCTGTTTTTT. Protein: CASSLSGYTGELFF.

V is TRBV29-1 and J is TRBJ2-2, with D possibly being TRBD1 (6 bases). The CDR3 is made up of 14 amino acids. V was clipped by 4 bases and J by 0 bases, with 9 bases between them. In germline, CDR1 is SQVTM, CDR2 ANQGSEA. This chain's CDR3 is CSVGQGTNTGELFF. CDR3 in DNA: TGCAGCGTTGGCCAGGGGACGAACACCGGGGAGCTGTTTTTT.

V gene TRBV28 combines with J gene TRBJ2-7; the D is unclear. Germline loops: CDR1 MDHEN, CDR2 SYDVKM. V lost 2 bases and J 7 bases, leaving 12 bases between the germline ends. This CDR3 is built from 13 residues. CDR3 nucleotides: TGTGCCAGCAGTTTAAACTTTTCGGGTGAGCAGTACTTC. Translation gives CASSLNFSGEQYF.

This sequence joins TRBV29-1 and TRBJ2-1; D may be TRBD1 (5 bases). CDR1 is SQVTM, CDR2 ANQGSEA, per germline. This CDR3 has 12 amino acids. The V end lost 7 bases, the J end lost 6 bases, and 13 bases lay between the germline ends. The CDR3 DNA is TGCAGCGGACAGCTCAAGGTCAATGAGCAGTTCTTC. As protein: CSGQLKVNEQFF.

The CDR3 coding sequence is TGTGCCAGCACCTCGACAGGGGGCCATGAAAAACTGTTTTTT. Residues: CASTSTGGHEKLFF. The chain has TRBV27 and TRBJ1-4, with 10 positions matching TRBD1. The germline gives CDR1 MNHEY, CDR2 SMNVEV (reference sequence). The CDR3 covers 14 residues. V lost 7 bases and J lost 6; bases outside the gene matches: 5.